The clone carrying this T cell receptor (beta chain) was counted many times. Its antigen is as yet unknown. The sample belongs to a study of T cell repertoires in cytomegalovirus infection. J was trimmed by 2 bases and V by 1 base; bases with no gene match: 10. CDR3 size: 17 residues. From germline, CDR1 is SGHTA and CDR2 FQGNSA. MiXCR, run by TCRdb on the reads, gives a single entry per CDR3 protein. Of roughly 730,000 distinct CDR3 sequences listed, around 31% were seen once; the top ten hold over 15%. The sequence came from a human donor in good health (CMV status not recorded). Some clones in this sample may be carry-over from other donors' samples. Sequenced here: cultured PBMCs, sampled from culture after CMV antigen stimulation. The chain links TRBV7-2 to TRBJ2-7; 8 positions match TRBD2. The CDR3 spells CASSLDTREGLTYEQYF. The CDR3 nucleotides read TGTGCCAGCAGCTTAGATACCCGGGAGGGCCTCACCTACGAGCAGTACTTC. The variable domain in full, with the rest retrieved from reference TRBV7-2 and TRBJ2-7, is GAGVSQSPSNKVTEKGKDVELRCDPISGHTALYWYRQSLGQGLEFLIYFQGNSAPDKSGLPSDRFSAERTGGSVSTLTIQRTQQEDSAVYLCASSLDTREGLTYEQYFGPGTRLTVT.